The 27 T cell receptor beta chains below come from one sample, sequenced in a study of early T cells in non-severe SARS-CoV-2 infection. TCRdb re-called the 5' RACE reads with MiXCR, one entry per CDR3 protein. Here the sample spans under 85,000 distinct CDR3 sequences, around 10% being singletons. This specimen was whole blood, taken at baseline. These receptors were collected from an adult who was a healthcare worker with PCR-confirmed SARS-CoV-2 infection or an uninfected control (not recorded which). The donor label of this sample is uncertain.

Ten or more counts support this clonotype. The V and J genes are TRBV10-2 and TRBJ2-3; 14 bases agree with TRBD2. CDR3 size: 15 residues. Per germline, CDR1 WSHSY and CDR2 SAAADI. V lost 4 bases, J lost 4 bases, and 1 base stayed unmatched. The CDR3 DNA reads TGCGCCAGCAGTGGGACTAGCGGGGGGCCAGATACGCAGTATTTT. It yields the protein CASSGTSGGPDTQYF.

This clonotype has ten or more counts. The V and J genes are TRBV4-1 and TRBJ2-7; TRBD1 is a possible D gene (5 bases). The V gene lost 3 bases and the J gene lost 0 bases, with 15 bases spanning the gap. Germline V CDR1 and CDR2: MGHRA, YSYEKL. The CDR3 runs to 16 residues. The CDR3 sequence: CASSQRRQLSSYEQYF. CDR3 nucleotide sequence: TGCGCCAGCAGCCAGCGAAGACAGTTAAGCTCCTACGAGCAGTACTTC.

This clonotype was counted between two and nine times. The CDR3 here is CASTPGEPGGELFF. The DNA for the CDR3 is TGTGCCAGCACCCCAGGGGAGCCGGGCGGGGAGCTGTTTTTT. This sequence joins TRBV12-3 or TRBV12-4 and TRBJ2-2; a possible D gene is TRBD1 (6 bases). The CDR3 sequence is 14 residues long. Trimming pared 7 bases from V and 7 bases from J, leaving 16 bases between.

The chain links TRBV6-5 to TRBJ1-5; TRBD1 matches at 7 bases. Unmatched junction bases numbered 9, after V lost 5 bases and J lost 5 bases. Per the germline V gene, CDR1 is MNHEY and CDR2 is SVGAGI. This CDR3 comprises 15 residues. CDR3 DNA: TGTGCCAGCAGTGGATCGGACAGGAACCATCAGCCCCAGCATTTT. As protein: CASSGSDRNHQPQHF.

This clonotype was detected a few times. The V and J genes are TRBV10-3 and TRBJ2-7; 12 nucleotides agree with TRBD1. V lost 4 bases to trimming and J lost 3 bases; unmatched junction nucleotides: 16. The CDR3 sequence is 19 residues long. From germline, CDR1 is ENHRY and CDR2 SYGVKD. In DNA, the CDR3 is TGTGCCATCAGTGTAGGGGACAGGGGGCAACCTCCTGTATACTACGAGCAGTACTTC. Protein sequence: CAISVGDRGQPPVYYEQYF.

The genes are TRBV2 and TRBJ2-7; 9 bases fit TRBD2. Losses at the gene ends were 4 bases for V and 2 bases for J; bases not matched to a gene: 12. The length of the CDR3 is 17 residues. Germline V CDR1 and CDR2: SNHLY, FYNNEI. The CDR3 loop is CASSVASGTMGAYEQYF. The CDR3, as DNA: TGTGCCAGCAGTGTCGCTAGCGGGACAATGGGTGCCTACGAGCAGTACTTC.

This clonotype was detected only a few times. The V call is TRBV18, the J call TRBJ1-6; 9 bases are a match to TRBD1. This CDR3 has 14 residues. Trimming cost V 3 bases and J 10 bases; bases outside gene matches: 4. Germline V gene sequence: CDR1 KGHSH, CDR2 LQKENI. The DNA for the CDR3 is TGTGCCAGCTCACCCCGGGACAGGGCCTCACCCCTCCACTTT. This gives the protein CASSPRDRASPLHF.

This clonotype was picked up a small number of times. The chain is built from TRBV7-3 and TRBJ2-7; a weak D match, TRBD2 (6 bases). The CDR3 is 15 residues long. The ends were cut back, 1 base at V and 2 bases at J, with 12 bases in the middle. Germline CDR1 and CDR2: SGHTA and FQGTGA. The DNA for the CDR3 is TGTGCCAGCAGCTTAATGGGGGGAAGCCCCTACGAGCAGTACTTC. Protein: CASSLMGGSPYEQYF.

This clonotype occurred many times. The CDR3 region is CASSFSQGEQYF. CDR3 DNA sequence: TGTGCCAGCAGTTTCAGTCAGGGCGAGCAGTACTTC. The rearrangement uses TRBV12-3 or TRBV12-4 and TRBJ2-7; a weak D match, TRBD1 (5 bases). V was trimmed by 3 bases and J by 6 bases, leaving 9 bases between them. The CDR3 sequence is 12 residues long.

This clonotype is medium-sized within its sample. This chain connects TRBV20-1 to TRBJ2-7, with 10 bases lining up with TRBD1. The V segment lost 5 bases and the J segment 3 bases; nucleotides outside the gene matches: 7. The germline V gene encodes CDR1 DFQATT and CDR2 SNEGSKA (reference sequence). The CDR3 is 14 amino acids. In DNA, the CDR3 is TGCAGTGCTGAAACCGGGACAGGGGACTACGAGCAGTACTTC. It yields the protein CSAETGTGDYEQYF.

CDR3 sequence: CSAQGTVYGYTF. The CDR3 DNA follows: TGCAGCGCACAGGGGACAGTATATGGCTACACCTTC. The rearrangement links TRBV29-1 to TRBJ1-2; 7 bases agree with TRBD1. CDR3 length: 12 residues. CDR1 and CDR2 (germline): SQVTM, ANQGSEA. J gave up 5 bases and V 7 bases, and 7 bases lay outside the gene matches.

This clonotype was seen ten or more times. The rearrangement links TRBV7-2 to TRBJ2-1; TRBD2 matches at 13 bases. Germline-derived CDR1 and CDR2 are SGHTA and FQGNSA. Trimming at V came to 6 bases and at J to 2 bases, leaving 4 bases not matched to a gene. The CDR3 sequence is 16 residues long. This chain's CDR3 is CASSRTSGSTYNEQFF. CDR3 nucleotide sequence: TGTGCCAGCAGTCGGACTAGCGGGAGCACCTACAATGAGCAGTTCTTC.

This clonotype came up once. V usage is TRBV7-2 and J usage is TRBJ2-7, with TRBD1 identical over 8 bases. The CDR3 loop spans 15 amino acids. Per the germline V gene, CDR1 is SGHTA and CDR2 is FQGNSA. V was pared by 6 bases and J by 1 base, with 8 bases of the junction left unmatched. The DNA of the CDR3 is TGTGCCAGCAGGGGGGGACAGGCGTCATCCTACGAGCAGTACTTC. Its protein is CASRGGQASSYEQYF.

Ten or more counts support this clonotype. The chain joins TRBV20-1 to TRBJ1-2; 7 bases fit TRBD1. With V trimmed by 2 bases and J by 8 bases, 8 bases remained unmatched. This CDR3 comprises 13 residues. Germline CDR1 and CDR2: DFQATT and SNEGSKA (reference sequence). Written as DNA, the CDR3 is TGCAGTGCTAGAAATCAGGGGGGAGAAGGCTACACCTTC. Protein product: CSARNQGGEGYTF.

A few counts support this clonotype. The chain has TRBV27 and TRBJ1-1; possibly TRBD1 for D (6 bases). The length of the CDR3 is 16 residues. Looked up from germline, CDR1 is MNHEY and CDR2 is SMNVEV (reference sequence). Trimming cost V 0 bases and J 1 base, with 12 bases left between them. CDR3 residues: CASSLSAGARNTEAFF. The CDR3 DNA sequence: TGTGCCAGCAGTTTATCGGCAGGGGCTAGGAACACTGAAGCTTTCTTT.

This clonotype turned up a few times. This rearrangement joins TRBV20-1 to TRBJ2-3; 7 positions match TRBD2. The germline CDR1 and CDR2 sequences are DFQATT and SNEGSKA (reference sequence). The CDR3 contains 13 residues. The DNA of the CDR3 is TGCAGCATGACTAGCCCGCTCTCAGATACGCAGTATTTT. Protein product: CSMTSPLSDTQYF.

CDR3 in DNA: TGTGCCAGCAGTTTAGGGACCGGGGACACCGGGGAGCTGTTTTTT. This gives the protein CASSLGTGDTGELFF. This chain joins TRBV12-3 or TRBV12-4 and TRBJ2-2, with D maybe TRBD2 (5 bases). The CDR3 has 15 residues. Trimming removed 1 base from V and 3 bases from J, with 9 bases in between.

This chain uses TRBV14 with TRBJ1-2; D ambiguous. Deletions cut 2 bases from V and 0 bases from J, with 7 bases between. Germline V CDR1 and CDR2: SGHDN, FVKESK. This CDR3 has 14 amino acids. CDR3 loop: CASSQQGANYGYTF. CDR3 in DNA: TGTGCCAGCAGCCAACAAGGCGCTAACTATGGCTACACCTTC.

This clonotype has more than one count but fewer than ten. V is TRBV29-1 and J is TRBJ2-1; 9 bases fit TRBD2. This CDR3 spans 14 amino acids. J gave up 8 bases and V 6 bases, and 11 bases lay outside the gene matches. Germline-derived CDR1 and CDR2 are SQVTM and ANQGSEA. The DNA for the CDR3 is TGCAGCGTGGATCCACTAGCGGGCCCCTATGAGCAGTTCTTC. Residues: CSVDPLAGPYEQFF.

The DNA of the CDR3 is TGTGCCAGCAATAGCCGGGACAGCTCCTACAATGAGCAGTTCTTC. This sequence encodes CASNSRDSSYNEQFF. V and J are TRBV3-1 and TRBJ2-1, with 7 bases fitting TRBD1. Germline V lookup: CDR1 LGHDT, CDR2 YNNKEL (reference sequence). The V segment lost 7 bases and the J segment 0 bases; nucleotides outside the gene matches: 6. The length of the CDR3 is 15 residues.

This clonotype was recorded a few times. The V and J genes are TRBV10-1 and TRBJ1-1; D remains unclear. CDR1 WNHNN and CDR2 SYGVQD come from the germline V gene (reference sequence). V was shortened by 3 bases and J by 3 bases, with 11 bases between the two germline ends. The CDR3 length is 14 residues. CDR3 DNA: TGCGCCAGCAGTGACCCCCCTGCGGACACTGAAGCTTTCTTT. Translated: CASSDPPADTEAFF.

This clonotype was recorded only once. The chain couples TRBV10-1 to TRBJ2-7; D might be TRBD1 (6 bases). V shed 2 bases and J shed 5 bases, with 16 bases lying between them. Germline loops: CDR1 WNHNN, CDR2 SYGVQD (reference sequence). CDR3 length: 15 residues. CDR3: CASSEIQGTGDEQYF. CDR3 in DNA: TGCGCCAGCAGTGAGATACAGGGAACCGGGGACGAGCAGTACTTC.

This clonotype was picked up many times. V usage is TRBV6-1 and J usage is TRBJ1-1, with TRBD1 matching 9 bases. This CDR3 has 14 amino acids. The germline V gene has CDR1 MNHNS and CDR2 SASEGT. J was trimmed by 5 bases and V by 6 bases; bases with no gene match: 7. The CDR3 here is CASSQTGGETEAFF. CDR3 DNA sequence: TGTGCCAGCAGCCAGACAGGGGGGGAGACTGAAGCTTTCTTT.

This clonotype appeared many times. V usage is TRBV4-2 and J usage is TRBJ2-2; unclear D gene. Germline V gene lookup returns CDR1 LGHNA and CDR2 YNFKEQ. This CDR3 region has 15 residues. Trimming stripped 4 bases from V and 0 bases from J, with 9 bases between. Written as DNA, the CDR3 is TGTGCCAGCAGCCTAGGTTTGTCGAACACCGGGGAGCTGTTTTTT. Amino acid sequence: CASSLGLSNTGELFF.

About this clonotype: Compared with germline, one end of the junction differs, possibly owing to a read error. The chain joins TRBV24-1 to TRBJ2-3; a possible D gene is TRBD2 (5 bases). This CDR3 contains 11 residues. The germline V gene encodes CDR1 KGHDR and CDR2 SFDVKD. The CDR3 here is CMAGSPDTQYF. In nucleotides, the CDR3 is TGCATGGCGGGTAGCCCAGATACGCAGTATTTT.

The genes are TRBV2 and TRBJ2-5; TRBD2 is a possible D gene (5 bases). The CDR3 runs to 13 residues. V was clipped by 5 bases and J by 4 bases, with 11 bases between them. CDR1 and CDR2 (germline): SNHLY, FYNNEI. Written as DNA, the CDR3 is TGTGCCAGCAGTCCCCGGGAAAGAGAGACCCAGTACTTC. It yields the protein CASSPRERETQYF.

The gene calls are TRBV7-2 and TRBJ1-1; no clear D gene. CDR1 is SGHTA and CDR2 is FQGNSA in the germline V gene. The CDR3 covers 15 residues. V shed 2 bases and J shed 1 base, with 11 bases lying between them. CDR3: CASSLIGRKNTEAFF. The CDR3 bases are TGTGCCAGCAGCTTAATCGGTAGGAAGAACACTGAAGCTTTCTTT.